This T cell receptor (beta chain) was sequenced for a study of cytotoxic CD8 clonotypes in ibrutinib-treated CLL. Here immunoSEQ multiplex PCR was the method, and the copy in TCRdb shows in-frame clones only, minus some. The sample shows over 150,000 clones, around three quarters of them seen only once. CDR3 length: 14 residues. Germline CDR1 LGHNT, CDR2 FRNRAP. Trimming pared 3 bases from V and 1 base from J, leaving 9 bases between. The receptor comes from a human donor with chronic lymphocytic leukemia. The V call is TRBV12-5, the J call TRBJ1-1, with TRBD1 as a possible D gene (5 bases). Sequenced material: PBMCs, taken after 24 months of ibrutinib treatment. The CDR3 is CASGLIGQNTEAFF. The CDR3 coding sequence is TGTGCTAGTGGTTTAATAGGACAGAACACTGAAGCTTTCTTT. The full variable domain, in which reference TRBV12-5 and TRBJ1-1 provide the parts outside the CDR3, is DARVTQTPRHKVTEMGQEVTMRCQPILGHNTVFWYRQTMMQGLELLAYFRNRAPLDDSGMPKDRFSAEMPDATLATLKIQPSEPRDSAVYFCASGLIGQNTEAFFGQGTRLTVV.